This T cell receptor beta chain was identified in a study of cytomegalovirus exposure and HLA in healthy donors. Germline loops: CDR1 MNHNY, CDR2 SVGAGI (reference sequence). V dropped 6 bases and J dropped 5; count of bases not matched to a gene: 6. This CDR3 has 15 residues. 60 Vbeta and 13 Jbeta primers were used in PCR. Data came from immunoSEQ multiplex PCR; TCRdb stores just in-frame clones and leaves some out. Here the sample table reports tens of thousands of clones. The sample comprised PBMCs. The TCR sequence derives from a man between 45 and 60 years old in good health and CMV-seronegative. The V and J genes are TRBV6-6 and TRBJ2-1, with 11 bases matching TRBD2. The CDR3, as DNA: TGTGCCAGCAGGCCCGGGACTAGCGGAAACAATGAGCAGTTCTTC. Protein sequence: CASRPGTSGNNEQFF.